One and the same sample provided the 13 T cell receptor beta chains below, sequenced in a study of identifying expanded T cells in peripheral blood (dated by TCRdb to the late 2010s). Library preparation used the immunoSEQ multiplex PCR assay. TCRdb took over this immuneACCESS table, retaining in-frame rearrangements with V and J assigned. Such tables are incomplete; in checked studies, under half of the missing clones stem from an unresolved V gene, and the remainder is unexplained. For this sample there are 70,000 to 95,000 clones; around nine tenths appear just once. The top ten clones comprise roughly 7% of the sample. Sequencing was performed on blood. These receptor sequences come from a person aged 18 to 69 in good health.

CDR3 bases: TGCGCCAGCAGCTGGGAGAACACTGAAGCTTTCTTT. Protein product: CASSWENTEAFF. This chain connects TRBV5-1 to TRBJ1-1; D gene uncertain. Germline V gene lookup returns CDR1 SGHRS and CDR2 YFSETQ. V was cut by 3 bases and J by 1 base, with 4 bases left in between. This CDR3 region has 12 residues.

The chain carries TRBV18 and TRBJ2-5, with TRBD2 matching 9 bases. The CDR3 runs to 16 residues. After removal of 2 bases from V and 4 bases from J, the junction contained 8 bases not matched to a gene. Per the germline V gene, CDR1 is KGHSH and CDR2 is LQKENI. CDR3 coding DNA: TGTGCCAGCTCACCAAGGGCGGGGGGGCCCGGAGAGACCCAGTACTTC. Translation gives CASSPRAGGPGETQYF. The variable domain in full, with the rest retrieved from reference TRBV18 and TRBJ2-5, is NAGVMQNPRHLVRRRGQEARLRCSPMKGHSHVYWYRQLPEEGLKFMVYLQKENIIDESGMPKERFSAEFPKEGPSILRIQQVVRGDSAAYFCASSPRAGGPGETQYFGPGTRLLVL.

This rearrangement joins TRBV2 to TRBJ2-7, with D maybe TRBD2 (6 bases). Germline V lookup: CDR1 SNHLY, CDR2 FYNNEI. CDR3 length equals 11 residues. The V end lost 4 bases, the J end lost 7 bases, and 8 bases lay between the germline ends. DNA for the CDR3: TGTGCCAGCAGTGCGGGGGATGAGCAGTACTTC. Translation: CASSAGDEQYF.

V gene TRBV23-1 combines with J gene TRBJ2-3; D possibly corresponds to TRBD2 (5 bases). TRBV23-1 is reported as an ORF; its role is uncertain. V gave up 11 bases and J gave up 7 bases, with 16 bases separating them. The CDR3 sequence is 12 residues long. The CDR3 DNA sequence: TGCGCCCGAGGCCCCGAGGGAAATACGCAGTATTTT. Translating gives CARGPEGNTQYF.

This chain uses TRBV7-2 with TRBJ2-3, with 7 bases that match TRBD2. Unmatched junction bases numbered 4, after V lost 1 base and J lost 3 bases. Per the germline V gene, CDR1 is SGHTA and CDR2 is FQGNSA. This CDR3 is 15 amino acids long. The CDR3 sequence is CASSLGAGLTDTQYF. DNA of the CDR3: TGTGCCAGCAGCTTAGGAGCGGGGCTGACAGATACGCAGTATTTT.

The chain is built from TRBV19 and TRBJ2-7; TRBD1 matches 7 bases. Germline trimming cut 3 bases from V and 3 bases from J; bases unmatched to any gene: 2. The CDR3 sequence is 13 residues long. CDR1 and CDR2 from the germline V gene are LNHDA and SQIVND (reference sequence). The CDR3, as DNA: TGTGCCAGTAGTATGACAGGGTACTACGAGCAGTACTTC. Translation: CASSMTGYYEQYF.

This chain joins TRBV5-1 and TRBJ1-2, with a tentative D call TRBD1 (6 bases). V was clipped by 4 bases and J by 5 bases, with 12 bases between them. There are 13 residues in the CDR3. The germline CDR1 and CDR2 sequences are SGHRS and YFSETQ. CDR3 bases: TGCGCCAGCAGCCCGGACAGACCTTATGGCTACACCTTC. Protein: CASSPDRPYGYTF.

This chain uses TRBV19 with TRBJ2-5, with D possibly being TRBD1 or TRBD2 (6 bases each). Per the germline V gene, CDR1 is LNHDA and CDR2 is SQIVND (reference sequence). Between the trimmed V and J ends, which lost 4 bases and 4 bases, there was a span of 19 bases. There are 16 residues in the CDR3. Here the CDR3 reads CASSNLVRGLRETQYF. CDR3 bases: TGTGCCAGTAGTAACTTGGTCAGGGGACTGAGAGAGACCCAGTACTTC. Drawing the rest from reference TRBV19 and TRBJ2-5, the complete variable domain is DGGITQSPKYLFRKEGQNVTLSCEQNLNHDAMYWYRQDPGQGLRLIYYSQIVNDFQKGDIAEGYSVSREKKESFPLTVTSAQKNPTAFYLCASSNLVRGLRETQYFGPGTRLLVL.

The chain employs TRBV4-1 and TRBJ2-2; D is unresolved. V was trimmed by 3 bases and J by 3 bases, leaving 11 bases between them. The V gene's germline CDR1 is MGHRA and CDR2 YSYEKL. This CDR3 is built from 15 residues. CDR3 nucleotides: TGCGCCAGCAGCCAGGACGGACCGCACACCGGGGAGCTGTTTTTT. Its protein is CASSQDGPHTGELFF.

The gene calls are TRBV19 and TRBJ1-1; D remains ambiguous. The V end lost 1 base, the J end lost 7 bases, and 10 bases lay between the germline ends. This CDR3 contains 13 residues. CDR1 LNHDA and CDR2 SQIVND come from the germline V gene (reference sequence). The CDR3 DNA sequence: TGTGCCAGTAGTATAGCAGGAGGCCTTGAAGCTTTCTTT. Protein product: CASSIAGGLEAFF.

The chain couples TRBV19 to TRBJ1-1; unclear D gene. The CDR3 is 16 amino acids. V was trimmed by 3 bases and J by 1 base, leaving 15 bases between them. The V gene's germline CDR1 is LNHDA and CDR2 SQIVND (reference sequence). CDR3 bases: TGTGCCAGTAGTATTCTCGCTACAGCTGGGAACACTGAAGCTTTCTTT. It translates to CASSILATAGNTEAFF.

This CDR3 is CASSQTAWDYYEQYF. CDR3 nucleotide sequence: TGCGCCAGCAGCCAAACAGCCTGGGACTACTACGAGCAGTACTTC. The chain carries TRBV4-3 and TRBJ2-7; 7 bases are a match to TRBD2. V lost 2 bases, J lost 3 bases, and 7 bases stayed unmatched. Germline loops: CDR1 LGHNA, CDR2 YSLEER. The CDR3 spans 15 residues.

The rearrangement joins TRBV15 to TRBJ2-5; D may correspond to TRBD1 or TRBD2 (5 bases each). Germline V gene lookup returns CDR1 LNHNV and CDR2 YYDKDF (reference sequence). This CDR3 comprises 14 residues. Trimming left V 1 base short and J 5 bases short, with 11 bases between. CDR3 nucleotides: TGTGCCACCAGCAGAGGAGGGGACGGGGAGACCCAGTACTTC. Protein: CATSRGGDGETQYF.